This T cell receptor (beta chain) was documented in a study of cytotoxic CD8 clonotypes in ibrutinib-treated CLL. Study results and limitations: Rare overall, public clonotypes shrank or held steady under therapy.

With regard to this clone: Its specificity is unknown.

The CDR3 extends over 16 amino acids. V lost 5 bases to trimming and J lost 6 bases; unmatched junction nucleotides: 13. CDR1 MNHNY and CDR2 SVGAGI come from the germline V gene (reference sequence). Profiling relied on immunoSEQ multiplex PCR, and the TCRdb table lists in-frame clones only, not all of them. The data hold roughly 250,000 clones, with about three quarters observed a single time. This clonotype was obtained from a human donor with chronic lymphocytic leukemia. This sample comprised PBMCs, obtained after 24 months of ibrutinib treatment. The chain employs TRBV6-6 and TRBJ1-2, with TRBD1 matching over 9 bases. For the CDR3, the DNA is TGTGCCAGCAGTAACATTCCGGGACAGGGATTGGATGGCTACACCTTC. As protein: CASSNIPGQGLDGYTF.